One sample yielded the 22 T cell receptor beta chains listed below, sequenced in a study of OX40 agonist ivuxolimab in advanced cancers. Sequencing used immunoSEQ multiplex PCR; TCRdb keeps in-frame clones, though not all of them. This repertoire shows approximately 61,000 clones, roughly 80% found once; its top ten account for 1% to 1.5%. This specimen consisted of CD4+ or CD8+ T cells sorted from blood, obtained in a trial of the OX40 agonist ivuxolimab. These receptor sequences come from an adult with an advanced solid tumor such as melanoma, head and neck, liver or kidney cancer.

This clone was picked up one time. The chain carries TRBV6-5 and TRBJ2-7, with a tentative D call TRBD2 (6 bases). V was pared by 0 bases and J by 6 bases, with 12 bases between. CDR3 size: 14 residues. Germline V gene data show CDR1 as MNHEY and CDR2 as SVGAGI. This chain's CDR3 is CASSYSPAGFEQYF. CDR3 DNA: TGTGCCAGCAGTTACTCGCCGGCGGGGTTCGAGCAGTACTTC.

The DNA of the CDR3 is TGTGCCAGCAGCTGGCAAGTGAACACTGAAGCTTTCTTT. The encoded protein is CASSWQVNTEAFF. V and J are TRBV5-5 and TRBJ1-1, with D unresolved. This CDR3 contains 13 residues. The ends were cut back, 3 bases at V and 0 bases at J, with 6 bases in the middle. Germline CDR1 and CDR2: SGHKS and YYEKEE (reference sequence).

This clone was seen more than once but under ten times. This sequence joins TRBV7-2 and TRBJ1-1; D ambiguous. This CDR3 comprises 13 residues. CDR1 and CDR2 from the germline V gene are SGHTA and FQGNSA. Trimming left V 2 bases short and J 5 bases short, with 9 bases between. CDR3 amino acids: CASSLPSRTEAFF. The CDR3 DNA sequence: TGTGCCAGCAGCTTACCATCGAGGACTGAAGCTTTCTTT.

The CDR3 loop reads CASSVEVETQYF. In nucleotides, the CDR3 is TGTGCCAGCAGCGTAGAGGTGGAGACCCAGTACTTC. V gene TRBV9 combines with J gene TRBJ2-5; D is uncertain. CDR3 size: 12 residues. CDR1 is SGDLS, CDR2 YYNGEE, per germline. Trimming shortened V by 0 bases and J by 5 bases, and 5 bases separated the two germline ends.

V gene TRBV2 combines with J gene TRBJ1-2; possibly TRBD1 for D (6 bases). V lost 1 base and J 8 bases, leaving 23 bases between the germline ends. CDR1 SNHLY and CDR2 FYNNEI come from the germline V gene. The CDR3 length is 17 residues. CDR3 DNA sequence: TGTGCCAGCAGTGAAGGAGGTTGGGGGCCTCTCAACTGGGGCTACACCTTC. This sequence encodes CASSEGGWGPLNWGYTF.

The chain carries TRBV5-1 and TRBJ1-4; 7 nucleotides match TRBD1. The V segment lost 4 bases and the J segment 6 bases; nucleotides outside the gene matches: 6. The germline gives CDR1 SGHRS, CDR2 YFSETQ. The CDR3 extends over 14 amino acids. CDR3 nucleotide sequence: TGCGCCAGCAGCGCCGGGACAGATTATGAAAAACTGTTTTTT. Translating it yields CASSAGTDYEKLFF.

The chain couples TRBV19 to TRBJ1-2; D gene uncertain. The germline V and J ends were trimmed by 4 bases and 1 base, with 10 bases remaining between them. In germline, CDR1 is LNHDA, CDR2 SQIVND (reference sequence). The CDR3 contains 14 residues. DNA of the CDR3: TGTGCCAGTAGTAACGGAGCGTTTAACTATGGCTACACCTTC. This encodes CASSNGAFNYGYTF. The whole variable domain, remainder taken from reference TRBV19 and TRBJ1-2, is DGGITQSPKYLFRKEGQNVTLSCEQNLNHDAMYWYRQDPGQGLRLIYYSQIVNDFQKGDIAEGYSVSREKKESFPLTVTSAQKNPTAFYLCASSNGAFNYGYTFGSGTRLTVV.

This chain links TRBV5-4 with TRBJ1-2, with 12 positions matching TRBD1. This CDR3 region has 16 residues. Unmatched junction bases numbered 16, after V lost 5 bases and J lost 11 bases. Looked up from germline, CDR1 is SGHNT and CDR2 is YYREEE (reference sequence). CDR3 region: CASSTTGGTGGYGYTF. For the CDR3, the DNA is TGTGCCAGCAGTACTACGGGCGGGACAGGGGGCTACGGGTACACCTTC.

CDR3 sequence (DNA): TGCGCCAGCAGGAGTAGCGGGGGGAGCACAGATACGCAGTATTTT. As protein: CASRSSGGSTDTQYF. This chain uses TRBV5-1 with TRBJ2-3; TRBD2 matches 10 bases. The ends lost 5 bases at V and 0 bases at J; junction bases unmatched: 3. The CDR3 is 15 amino acids. CDR1 and CDR2 from the germline V gene are SGHRS and YFSETQ.

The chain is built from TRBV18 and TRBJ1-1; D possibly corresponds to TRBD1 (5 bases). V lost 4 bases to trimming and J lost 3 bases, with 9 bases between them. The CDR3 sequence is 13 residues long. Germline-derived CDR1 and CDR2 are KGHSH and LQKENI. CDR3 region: CASSQGSDTEAFF. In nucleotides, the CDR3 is TGTGCCAGCTCACAGGGGTCGGACACTGAAGCTTTCTTT.

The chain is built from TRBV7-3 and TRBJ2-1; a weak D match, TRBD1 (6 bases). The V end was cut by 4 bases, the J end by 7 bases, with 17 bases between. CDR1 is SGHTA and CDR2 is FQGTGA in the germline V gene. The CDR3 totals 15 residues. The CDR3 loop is CASSSGTGSLNEQFF. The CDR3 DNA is TGTGCCAGCAGCTCAGGTACAGGGTCCCTTAATGAGCAGTTCTTC.

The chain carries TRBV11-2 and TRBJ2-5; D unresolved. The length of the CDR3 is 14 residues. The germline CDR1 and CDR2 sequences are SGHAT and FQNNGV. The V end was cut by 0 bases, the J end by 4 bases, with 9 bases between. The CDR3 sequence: CASSLDWGIETQYF. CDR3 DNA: TGTGCCAGCAGCTTAGATTGGGGTATAGAGACCCAGTACTTC.

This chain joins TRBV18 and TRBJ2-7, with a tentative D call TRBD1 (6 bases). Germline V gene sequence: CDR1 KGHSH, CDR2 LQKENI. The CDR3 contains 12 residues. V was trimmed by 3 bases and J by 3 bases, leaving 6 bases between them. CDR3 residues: CASSPTGYEQYF. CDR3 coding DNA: TGTGCCAGCTCACCGACAGGCTACGAGCAGTACTTC.

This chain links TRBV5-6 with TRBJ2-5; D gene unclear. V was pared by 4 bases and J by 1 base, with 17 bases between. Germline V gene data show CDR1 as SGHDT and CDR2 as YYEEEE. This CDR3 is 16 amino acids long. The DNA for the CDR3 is TGTGCCAGCAGCACCGACCCGGGTAGGGTCCAAGAGACCCAGTACTTC. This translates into CASSTDPGRVQETQYF.

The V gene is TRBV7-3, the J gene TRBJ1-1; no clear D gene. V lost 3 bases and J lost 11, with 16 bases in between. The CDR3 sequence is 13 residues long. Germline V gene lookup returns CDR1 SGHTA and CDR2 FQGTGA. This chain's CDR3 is CASSLSVGDAAFF. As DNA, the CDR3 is TGTGCCAGCAGCTTGTCGGTGGGCGACGCGGCTTTCTTT.

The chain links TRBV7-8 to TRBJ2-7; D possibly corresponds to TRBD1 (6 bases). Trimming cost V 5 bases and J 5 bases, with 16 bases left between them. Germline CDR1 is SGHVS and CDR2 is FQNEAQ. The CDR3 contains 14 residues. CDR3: CASSLQGIGHEQYF. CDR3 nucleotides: TGTGCCAGCAGCCTACAGGGTATTGGGCACGAGCAGTACTTC.

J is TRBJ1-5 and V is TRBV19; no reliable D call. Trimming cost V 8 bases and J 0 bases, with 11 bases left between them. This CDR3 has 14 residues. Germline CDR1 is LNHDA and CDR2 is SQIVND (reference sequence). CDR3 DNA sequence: TGTGCCAGTCGAAGCGGAGGTAGCAATCAGCCCCAGCATTTT. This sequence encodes CASRSGGSNQPQHF.

CDR3 amino acids: CASSQGYQPQHF. The CDR3, as DNA: TGTGCCAGCAGCCAGGGTTATCAGCCCCAGCATTTT. The chain joins TRBV7-2 to TRBJ1-5, with D possibly being TRBD1 (5 bases). The V end was cut by 5 bases, the J end by 5 bases, with 7 bases between. CDR1 is SGHTA, CDR2 FQGNSA, per germline. CDR3 length: 12 residues.

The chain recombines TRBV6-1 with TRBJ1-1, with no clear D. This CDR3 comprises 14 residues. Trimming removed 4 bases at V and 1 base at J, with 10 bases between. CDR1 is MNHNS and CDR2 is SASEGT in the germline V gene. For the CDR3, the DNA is TGTGCCAGCAGTGCTGGTAATCCGAACACTGAAGCTTTCTTT. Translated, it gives CASSAGNPNTEAFF.

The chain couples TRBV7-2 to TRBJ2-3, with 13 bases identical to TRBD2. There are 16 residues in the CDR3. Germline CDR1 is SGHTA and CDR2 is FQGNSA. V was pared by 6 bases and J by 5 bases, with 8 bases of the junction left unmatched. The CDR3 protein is CASRPTSGGRGDTQYF. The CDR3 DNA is TGTGCCAGCAGGCCGACTAGCGGGGGGCGTGGAGATACGCAGTATTTT.

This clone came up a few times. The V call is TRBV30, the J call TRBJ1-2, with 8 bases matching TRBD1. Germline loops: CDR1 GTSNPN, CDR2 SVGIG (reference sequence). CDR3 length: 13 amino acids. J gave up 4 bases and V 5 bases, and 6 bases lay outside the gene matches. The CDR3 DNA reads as TGTGCCTGGCAGGGGGCTGTAAGCTATGGCTACACCTTC. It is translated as CAWQGAVSYGYTF.

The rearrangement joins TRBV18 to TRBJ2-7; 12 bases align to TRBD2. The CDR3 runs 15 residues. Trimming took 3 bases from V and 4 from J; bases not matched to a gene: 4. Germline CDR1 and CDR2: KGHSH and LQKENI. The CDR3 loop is CASSPLAGGQYEQYF. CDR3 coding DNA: TGTGCCAGCTCACCCCTAGCGGGGGGGCAATACGAGCAGTACTTC.